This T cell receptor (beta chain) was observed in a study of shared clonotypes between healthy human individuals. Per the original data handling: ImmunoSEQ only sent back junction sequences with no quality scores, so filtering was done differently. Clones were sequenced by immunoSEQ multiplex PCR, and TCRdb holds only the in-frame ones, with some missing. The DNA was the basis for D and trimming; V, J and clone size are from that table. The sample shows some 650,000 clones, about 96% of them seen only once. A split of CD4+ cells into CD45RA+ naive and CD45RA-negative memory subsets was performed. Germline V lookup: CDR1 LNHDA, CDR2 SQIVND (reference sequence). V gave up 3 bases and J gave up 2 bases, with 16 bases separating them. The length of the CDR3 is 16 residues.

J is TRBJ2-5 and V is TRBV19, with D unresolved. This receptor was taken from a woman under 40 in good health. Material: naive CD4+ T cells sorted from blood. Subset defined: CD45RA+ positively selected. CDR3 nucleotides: TGTGCCAGTAGTATGGATCGGGCAGACGGTCAAGAGACCCAGTACTTC. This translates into CASSMDRADGQETQYF.